The present entry profiles one TCR beta chain with its context. Its antigen is unidentified. This CDR3 has 15 residues. Looked up from germline, CDR1 is SGHRS and CDR2 is YFSETQ. The junction had 10 bases not matched to a gene; V was cut back by 6 bases and J by 8 bases. The assay was immunoSEQ multiplex PCR, and TCRdb's table has in-frame clones only and misses some. Of 7,500 to 10,000 clones listed, around 90% are singletons. The sample originates from a study of graft-versus-host responses after intestinal transplantation. Overall study results and limits: Graft-donor T cell macrochimerism coincided with high graft-versus-host to host-versus-graft clonal ratios in allografts.

The receptor was derived from a human patient who received an intestinal transplant, so some T cells may come from the graft donor. V usage is TRBV5-1 and J usage is TRBJ2-1, with 11 positions matching TRBD1. The sequences come from PBMCs, collected approximately 42 days after intestinal transplant. The CDR3 region is CASTAGTGGFDEQFF. The CDR3 region has the DNA TGCGCCAGCACCGCCGGGACAGGGGGGTTCGATGAGCAGTTCTTC.